This is a list of T cell receptor beta chains from one sample in a study of CD8 T cells in ankylosing spondylitis. TCRdb re-analysed the 5' RACE reads in MiXCR, keeping a single row per CDR3 protein. The data contain 150,000 or so distinct CDR3 sequences, 30% to 35% of them singletons. Material: synovial fluid, either unsorted or a sorted T cell fraction (not recorded which). Receptors were obtained from a male donor with ankylosing spondylitis. Both conserved end residues are part of each CDR3. D genes are given only for firm matches. Clone size is given for some rows only: seen once, a few or many times, or a class if the clone is expanded.

j_call | v_call | d_call | clone_size | cdr3_nt | cdr3_aa
TRBJ2-7 | TRBV20-1 | - | many | TGCAGTGCTACAAAACCCGGGACATCGGCTTACGAGCAGTACTTC | CSATKPGTSAYEQYF
TRBJ1-2 | TRBV5-1 | - | - | TGCGCCAGCAGCTTGGGGCAGGACTATGGCTACACCTTC | CASSLGQDYGYTF
TRBJ2-7 | TRBV19 | TRBD1 | few | TGTGCCAGTAGTCCGAGGGGACAGGGGGCCTCGAACGAGCAGTACTTC | CASSPRGQGASNEQYF
TRBJ2-2 | TRBV20-1 | TRBD2 | - | TGCAGTGCCCCTAGCGGGGGGCAATACACCGGGGAGCTGTTTTTT | CSAPSGGQYTGELFF
TRBJ1-2 | TRBV18 | TRBD1 | few | TGTGCCAGCTCACCCTCCGGGACAGAACCATATGGCTACACCTTC | CASSPSGTEPYGYTF
TRBJ2-1 | TRBV19 | TRBD2 | few | TGTGCCAGTAGTAGCCTCGGGGGGGGGCCTGAGCAGTTCTTC | CASSSLGGGPEQFF
TRBJ2-7 | TRBV7-2 | - | - | TGTGCCAGCAGCTCGAGAAGGACTGACTACGAGCAGTACTTC | CASSSRRTDYEQYF
TRBJ2-5 | TRBV27 | - | few | TGTGCCAGCAGTTTACGGTGGCTGTCGTACCAAGAGACCCAGTACTTC | CASSLRWLSYQETQYF
TRBJ2-2 | TRBV3-1 | - | - | TGTGCCAGCAACGAGGGCTGGAACACCGGGGAGCTGTTTTTT | CASNEGWNTGELFF
TRBJ1-1 | TRBV3-1 | - | - | TGTGCCAGCAGCCAATTTTTGGGGGCTGAAGCTTTCTTT | CASSQFLGAEAFF
TRBJ2-1 | TRBV20-1 | TRBD1 | many | TGCAGTGCTAGAGCCGGACAGGCGTCTACAAATGAGCAGTTCTTC | CSARAGQASTNEQFF
TRBJ2-7 | TRBV5-1 | - | few | TGCGCCAGCAGCTTGGACACCGAGCAGTACTTC | CASSLDTEQYF
TRBJ1-1 | TRBV12-3/TRBV12-4 | - | - | TGTGCCAGCACCCCGAGGGGATTAGTGAACACTGAAGCTTTCTTT | CASTPRGLVNTEAFF
TRBJ1-1 | TRBV7-6 | - | - | TGTGCCAGCAGCTTAGCTCCCTCGATAGTGACTGAAGCTTTCTTT | CASSLAPSIVTEAFF
TRBJ2-1 | TRBV5-1 | - | - | TGCGCCAGCAGCCCGGGGGCCTCTTGGAATGAGCAGTTCTTC | CASSPGASWNEQFF
TRBJ2-7 | TRBV10-2 | TRBD1 | medium-sized | TGCGCCAGCAGTGGGACCCGGGACAGCCACTACGAGCAGTACTTC | CASSGTRDSHYEQYF
TRBJ1-6 | TRBV12-3/TRBV12-4 | - | few | TGTGCCAGCAGTCTTGAAGGCCTTAGCTCCTATAATTCACCCCTCCACTTT | CASSLEGLSSYNSPLHF
TRBJ2-7 | TRBV27 | - | - | TGTGCCAGCAGTTACGGGAGCAACTCCTACGAGCAGTACTTC | CASSYGSNSYEQYF
TRBJ1-1 | TRBV7-3 | - | - | TGTGCCAGCAGCCAAGCCTCAGAAGCTGAAGCTTTCTTT | CASSQASEAEAFF
TRBJ2-6 | TRBV6-5 | - | - | TGTGCCAGCAGTTACTCCGACAGTTACTCTGGGGCCAACGTCCTGACTTTC | CASSYSDSYSGANVLTF
TRBJ1-1 | TRBV5-6 | - | many | TGTGCCAGCAGCATCCGGCAAGCGGCTTTCTTT | CASSIRQAAFF
TRBJ1-1 | TRBV20-1 | - | few | TGCAGTGCTGGGACCGTTTTGTATGAAGCTTTCTTT | CSAGTVLYEAFF
TRBJ2-7 | TRBV28 | TRBD1 | many | TGTGCCAGCAGTTCGGGACAGGGGGTTCCCTACGAGCAGTACTTC | CASSSGQGVPYEQYF
TRBJ1-1 | TRBV29-1 | TRBD1 | many | TGCAGCGTCCTTCGACAGGGCTGGAACACTGAAGCTTTCTTT | CSVLRQGWNTEAFF
TRBJ2-7 | TRBV5-1 | - | once | TGCGCCAGCAGTCCCGGAAGTTATGTCGACGAGCAGTACTTC | CASSPGSYVDEQYF
TRBJ1-2 | TRBV12-3/TRBV12-4 | - | - | TGTGCCAGCAGTTTATCAAGGGTCGGGACCAACTATGGCTACACCTTC | CASSLSRVGTNYGYTF
TRBJ2-7 | TRBV7-9 | - | - | TGTGCCAGCAGCTTCGACAGGTCCAGGGCCTACGAGCAGTACTTC | CASSFDRSRAYEQYF
TRBJ2-5 | TRBV9 | - | few | TGTGCCAGCAGCGTCGGCTCGGCGGAGACCCAGTACTTC | CASSVGSAETQYF
TRBJ1-6 | TRBV6-5 | - | - | TGTGCCAGCAGTTACTCTTTCGCGACACCAAATTCACCCCTCCACTTT | CASSYSFATPNSPLHF
TRBJ2-2 | TRBV7-2 | - | many | TGTGCCAGCAGCACGACCACCGGGGAGCTGTTTTTT | CASSTTTGELFF
TRBJ1-1 | TRBV4-2 | - | few | TGTGCCAGCAGCCACCCCGGGGGGGACACTGAAGCTTTCTTT | CASSHPGGDTEAFF
TRBJ2-7 | TRBV20-1 | - | once | TGCAGTGCTAGAGGGCAGGACGAGCAGTACTTC | CSARGQDEQYF
TRBJ2-2 | TRBV27 | TRBD1 | many | TGTGCCAGCAGTAGGGACAGGGGGCGAAGCGGGGAGCTGTTTTTT | CASSRDRGRSGELFF
TRBJ2-7 | TRBV11-2 | - | few | TGTGCCAGCAGCCAGCGGGACAGAACCTACGAGCAGTACTTC | CASSQRDRTYEQYF
TRBJ1-1 | TRBV5-5 | - | few | TGTGCCAGCAGCACTTCACGGTTGAACACTGAAGCTTTCTTT | CASSTSRLNTEAFF
TRBJ1-1 | TRBV28 | TRBD1 | - | TGTGCCAGCAGGGGTGGACAGGTGAACACTGAAGCTTTCTTT | CASRGGQVNTEAFF